This is a list of T cell receptor beta chains from one sample in a study of shared clonotypes between healthy human individuals. The method was immunoSEQ multiplex PCR; TCRdb's version includes in-frame clones alone and lacks a portion of them. Among over 400,000 clones listed, 90% to 96% were seen once. Sequenced input: naive CD4+ T cells sorted from blood. These TCRs come from a woman aged 25 to 39 in good health. The CDR3 runs from the conserved cysteine through the conserved F or W. D genes are given only for firm matches. Size is omitted from some rows. Given values are once, few, many or a class for expanded clones.

TRBD1 | TRBJ1-1 | . | TRBV6-6 | TGTGCCAGCAGATGGGACAGCAATCGACTCGAAGCTTTCTTT | CASRWDSNRLEAFF
. | TRBJ1-5 | . | TRBV6-5 | TGTGCCAGCAGAAGCGCGGGGAATCAGCCCCAGCATTTT | CASRSAGNQPQHF
TRBD2 | TRBJ2-1 | . | TRBV6-5 | TGTGCCAGCAGGCGGGAGGGCCTTCTTTCTGGTGAGCAGTTCTTC | CASRREGLLSGEQFF
. | TRBJ1-5 | . | TRBV28 | TGTGCCAGCAGCCCCGCGCATAGGGCGGGACAGCCCCAGCATTTT | CASSPAHRAGQPQHF
. | TRBJ1-5 | . | TRBV29-1 | TGCAGCGTCCAGTCCCCGGGTGGGCCCCAGCATTTT | CSVQSPGGPQHF
. | TRBJ2-7 | once | TRBV15 | TGTGCCACCAGCAGAGGGGGGACATCCACCTACGAGCAGTACTTC | CATSRGGTSTYEQYF
. | TRBJ2-1 | once | TRBV7-3 | TGTGCCAGCAGCCAATTTTCGCGGCAGAACGAGGTTGAGCAGTTCTTC | CASSQFSRQNEVEQFF
TRBD2 | TRBJ2-7 | . | TRBV19 | TGTGCCAGTAGTATAGATTGGAGCGGGAGTTTCAACGAGCAGTACTTC | CASSIDWSGSFNEQYF
. | TRBJ2-5 | . | TRBV7-3 | TGTGCCAGCAGCTTAATAGGGACGGGCAAGCAAGAGACCCAGTACTTC | CASSLIGTGKQETQYF
TRBD2 | TRBJ2-3 | . | TRBV28 | TGTGCCACCGTAGCGGGAGCCACAGATACGCAGTATTTT | CATVAGATDTQYF
. | TRBJ2-7 | . | TRBV9 | TGTGCCAGCAGCGTAGCTGGGGGTAGCTCCTACGAGCAGTACTTC | CASSVAGGSSYEQYF
. | TRBJ1-2 | . | TRBV28 | TGTGCCAGCAGTTTTCAGGGGTTCGATGGCTACACCTTC | CASSFQGFDGYTF
TRBD2 | TRBJ2-7 | . | TRBV6-1 | TGTGCGACGGAGTTAGCGGGAGGCGAGCAGTACTTC | CATELAGGEQYF
. | TRBJ2-2 | . | TRBV21-1 | TGTGCCAGCAGCAACTACGGGGGGGAGCTGTTTTTT | CASSNYGGELFF
. | TRBJ1-5 | . | TRBV5-5 | TGTGCCAGCAGCTTTCAGGGTGATCAGCCCCAGCATTTT | CASSFQGDQPQHF
. | TRBJ2-2 | . | TRBV2 | TGTGCCAGCAGTGTTTCAGGGGTAGGCGGGGAGCTGTTTTTT | CASSVSGVGGELFF
. | TRBJ2-7 | . | TRBV18 | TGTGCCAGCTCACCGTCAAAGAGTACCTACGAGCAGTACTTC | CASSPSKSTYEQYF
. | TRBJ2-3 | . | TRBV15 | TGTGCCACCAGCAGAGATTCGACGGTTTCCGATACGCAGTATTTT | CATSRDSTVSDTQYF
TRBD2 | TRBJ2-7 | once | TRBV5-1 | TGCGCCAGCAGCTTGGATCCTCGGGGACTAGCGGCCAGTTACTCCTACGAGCAGTACTTC | CASSLDPRGLAASYSYEQYF
TRBD2 | TRBJ2-1 | . | TRBV27 | TGTGCCAGCAGTTCCTTTACTAGCGGGGGGGACCTTGAGCAGTTCTTC | CASSSFTSGGDLEQFF
TRBD1 | TRBJ2-1 | . | TRBV5-4 | TGTGCCAGCAGCAGGACAGGGGTCGATGAGCAGTTCTTC | CASSRTGVDEQFF
. | TRBJ2-7 | . | TRBV7-9 | TGTGCCAGCAGCTTTCCTCCCCTCTACGAGCAGTACTTC | CASSFPPLYEQYF
. | TRBJ1-4 | . | TRBV10-3 | TGTGCCATCAGTGATCGACAGCCCTCCGGTAACTTTAATGAAAAACTGTTTTTT | CAISDRQPSGNFNEKLFF
. | TRBJ1-2 | . | TRBV19 | TGTGCCAGTAGTATATTCGGTCAGCCCAGACTTAACTATGGCTACACCTTC | CASSIFGQPRLNYGYTF
TRBD2 | TRBJ2-2 | . | TRBV2 | TGTGCCAGCAGTCGGACTAGCGGGAGGGGACGGGAGCTGTTTTTT | CASSRTSGRGRELFF
TRBD2 | TRBJ2-7 | . | TRBV5-8 | TGTGCCAGCAACCCGGGGAGGACTAGTACCCACGAGCAGTACTTC | CASNPGRTSTHEQYF
. | TRBJ2-7 | . | TRBV6-5 | TGTGCCAGCAGCCCCTATGGGGGGACGGACTACGAGCAGTACTTC | CASSPYGGTDYEQYF
TRBD1 | TRBJ1-2 | . | TRBV19 | TGTGCCAGTAGTGCCAGGGACAGGGTACACTATGGCTACACCTTC | CASSARDRVHYGYTF
. | TRBJ2-7 | once | TRBV5-1 | TGCGCCAGCAGCTTGGCCGGAGACGAGCAGTACTTC | CASSLAGDEQYF